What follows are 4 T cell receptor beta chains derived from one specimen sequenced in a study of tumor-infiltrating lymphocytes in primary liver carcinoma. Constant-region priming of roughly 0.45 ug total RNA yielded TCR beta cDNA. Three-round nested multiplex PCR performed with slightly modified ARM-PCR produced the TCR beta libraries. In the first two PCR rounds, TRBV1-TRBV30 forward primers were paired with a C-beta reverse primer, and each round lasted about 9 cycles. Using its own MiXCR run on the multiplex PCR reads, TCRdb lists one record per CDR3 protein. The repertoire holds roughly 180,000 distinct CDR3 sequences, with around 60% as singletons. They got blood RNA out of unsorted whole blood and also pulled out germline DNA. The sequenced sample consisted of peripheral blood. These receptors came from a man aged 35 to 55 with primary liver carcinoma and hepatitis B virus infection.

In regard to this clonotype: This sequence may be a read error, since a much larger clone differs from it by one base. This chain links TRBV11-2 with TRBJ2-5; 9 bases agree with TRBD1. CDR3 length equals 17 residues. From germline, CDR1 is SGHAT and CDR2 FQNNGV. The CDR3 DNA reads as TGTACCAGCAACTTAAAGACGGGACAGGGAGGATGGGAGACCCAGTACTTC. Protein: CTSNLKTGQGGWETQYF.

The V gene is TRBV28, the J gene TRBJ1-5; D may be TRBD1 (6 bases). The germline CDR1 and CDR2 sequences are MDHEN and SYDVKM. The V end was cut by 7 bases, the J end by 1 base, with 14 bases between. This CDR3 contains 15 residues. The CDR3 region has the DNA TGTGCCAGCATTTCGACAGGACACAGCAATCAGCCCCAGCATTTT. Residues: CASISTGHSNQPQHF.

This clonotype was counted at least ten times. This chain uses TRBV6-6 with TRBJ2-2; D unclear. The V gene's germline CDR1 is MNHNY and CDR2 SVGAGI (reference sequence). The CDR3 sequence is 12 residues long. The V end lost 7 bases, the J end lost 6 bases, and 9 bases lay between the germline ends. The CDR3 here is CASTLSSGELFF. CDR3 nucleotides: TGTGCCAGCACCCTATCCTCCGGGGAGCTGTTTTTT.

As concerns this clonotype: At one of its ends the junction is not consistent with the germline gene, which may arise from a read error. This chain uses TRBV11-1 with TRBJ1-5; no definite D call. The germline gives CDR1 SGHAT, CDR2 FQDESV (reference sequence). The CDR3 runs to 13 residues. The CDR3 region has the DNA TGTGCCAGCAGCTCCGGGCCATATCAGGCCCAGCACTTT. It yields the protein CASSSGPYQAQHF.